The rows below give T cell receptor beta chains drawn from one sample of a study of blood T cell repertoires in COVID-19. Assay used: immunoSEQ multiplex PCR; TCRdb lists only in-frame clones, some missing. The profile covers roughly 190,000 clones, with roughly 87% appearing a single time and roughly 6.6% taken by the ten largest. Material for sequencing was peripheral blood. Receptors were obtained from a woman in her thirties or forties with acute or convalescent COVID-19. Each CDR3 is given with its conserved first and last residue. Each record gives: clone size, J gene, D gene, V gene, CDR3 protein, CDR3 DNA. The D gene is left open where the match is weak. Clone size is shown for a subset of rows, as once, few, many or a class of expanded clone.

size: NA
J: TRBJ1-2
D: NA
V: TRBV6-5
CDR3: CASRPQGSNYGYTF
DNA: TGTGCCAGCAGGCCTCAGGGGAGTAACTATGGCTACACCTTC

size: NA
J: TRBJ1-1
D: TRBD1
V: TRBV28
CDR3: CASTLGQGFSEAFF
DNA: TGTGCCAGCACCCTTGGACAGGGGTTCTCTGAAGCTTTCTTT

size: few
J: TRBJ2-1
D: NA
V: TRBV28
CDR3: CASRITVNEQFF
DNA: TGTGCCAGCAGAATCACGGTCAATGAGCAGTTCTTC

size: NA
J: TRBJ2-2
D: TRBD1
V: TRBV6-4
CDR3: CASSDSAGGTGELFF
DNA: TGTGCCAGCAGTGACTCTGCAGGGGGCACCGGGGAGCTGTTTTTT

size: NA
J: TRBJ2-1
D: NA
V: TRBV4-2
CDR3: CASSPTTAGASYNEQFF
DNA: TGTGCCAGCAGCCCGACCACGGCAGGGGCCTCCTACAATGAGCAGTTCTTC

size: NA
J: TRBJ2-5
D: TRBD2
V: TRBV6-5
CDR3: CASQISGEGETQYF
DNA: TGTGCCAGCCAGATAAGCGGGGAAGGGGAGACCCAGTACTTC

size: NA
J: TRBJ1-6
D: TRBD1
V: TRBV27
CDR3: CASRLTGGNSPLHF
DNA: TGTGCCAGCAGGCTGACAGGGGGTAATTCACCCCTCCACTTT

size: NA
J: TRBJ1-1
D: TRBD1
V: TRBV10-2
CDR3: CASRVDRGTEAFF
DNA: TGCGCCAGCAGGGTAGACAGGGGCACTGAAGCTTTCTTT

size: few
J: TRBJ1-5
D: NA
V: TRBV30
CDR3: CACSTGGVQPQHF
DNA: TGTGCCTGTTCGACGGGGGGCGTTCAGCCCCAGCATTTT

size: NA
J: TRBJ1-1
D: NA
V: TRBV7-8
CDR3: CASGRQAYTEAFF
DNA: TGTGCCAGCGGCCGACAGGCCTACACTGAAGCTTTCTTT

size: once
J: TRBJ1-1
D: NA
V: TRBV2
CDR3: CASSVRLDSKAFF
DNA: TGTGCCAGCAGTGTTCGTTTGGACAGCAAAGCTTTCTTT

size: NA
J: TRBJ1-5
D: NA
V: TRBV16
CDR3: CASSQGPLSNQPQHF
DNA: TGTGCCAGCAGCCAAGGGCCTCTTAGCAATCAGCCCCAGCATTTT

size: NA
J: TRBJ1-1
D: NA
V: TRBV5-5
CDR3: CASSFSGVAEAFF
DNA: TGTGCCAGCAGCTTCTCCGGGGTAGCTGAAGCTTTCTTT

size: NA
J: TRBJ2-7
D: NA
V: TRBV11-3
CDR3: CASSLDLSYEQYF
DNA: TGTGCCAGCAGCTTAGACCTCTCCTACGAGCAGTACTTC

size: NA
J: TRBJ2-7
D: TRBD2
V: TRBV20-1
CDR3: CSASGLASGSLEYF
DNA: TGCAGTGCTAGTGGTTTGGCTAGCGGGAGCTTAGAGTACTTC

size: NA
J: TRBJ1-3
D: NA
V: TRBV6-5
CDR3: CASSGQSWSGNTIYF
DNA: TGTGCCAGCAGCGGACAGAGTTGGTCTGGAAACACCATATATTTT

size: NA
J: TRBJ2-3
D: NA
V: TRBV28
CDR3: CASSLGSAWSDTQYF
DNA: TGTGCCAGCAGTTTAGGTTCTGCGTGGAGTGATACGCAGTATTTT

size: NA
J: TRBJ1-5
D: NA
V: TRBV7-2
CDR3: CASSLVSGNSNQPQHF
DNA: TGTGCCAGCAGCTTAGTTAGCGGGAATAGCAATCAGCCCCAGCATTTT

size: NA
J: TRBJ1-5
D: NA
V: TRBV4-2
CDR3: CASSLHGGDLNQPQHF
DNA: TGTGCCAGCAGCCTCCATGGGGGGGACCTCAATCAGCCCCAGCATTTT

size: NA
J: TRBJ2-1
D: TRBD2
V: TRBV28
CDR3: CASSSSGGGYNEQFF
DNA: TGTGCCAGCAGTTCGAGCGGGGGGGGGTACAATGAGCAGTTCTTC

size: NA
J: TRBJ2-3
D: TRBD2
V: TRBV7-2
CDR3: CASSLGGLAGTTDTQYF
DNA: TGTGCCAGCAGCTTAGGCGGACTAGCGGGGACCACAGATACGCAGTATTTT

size: NA
J: TRBJ1-1
D: TRBD1
V: TRBV7-2
CDR3: CASSSPGTGAEAFF
DNA: TGTGCCAGCAGCTCCCCCGGGACAGGGGCTGAAGCTTTCTTT

size: once
J: TRBJ2-7
D: TRBD1
V: TRBV6-5
CDR3: CASSYSIGQGGEQYF
DNA: TGTGCCAGCAGTTACTCGATTGGACAGGGGGGCGAGCAGTACTTC

size: NA
J: TRBJ1-2
D: NA
V: TRBV15
CDR3: CATSRESLGGEFYTF
DNA: TGTGCCACCAGCAGAGAATCCCTCGGGGGGGAATTCTACACCTTC

size: NA
J: TRBJ2-2
D: TRBD2
V: TRBV27
CDR3: CASSGLAGGTGELFF
DNA: TGTGCCAGCAGCGGACTAGCGGGAGGCACCGGGGAGCTGTTTTTT

size: NA
J: TRBJ1-6
D: NA
V: TRBV9
CDR3: CASSVEGVVNSPLHF
DNA: TGTGCCAGCAGCGTAGAGGGAGTGGTTAATTCACCCCTCCACTTT

size: NA
J: TRBJ2-1
D: TRBD2
V: TRBV18
CDR3: CASSPRLAEGYNEQFF
DNA: TGTGCCAGCTCACCCAGACTAGCGGAAGGCTACAATGAGCAGTTCTTC

size: NA
J: TRBJ2-1
D: NA
V: TRBV7-9
CDR3: CASSSYAAAKDEQFF
DNA: TGTGCCAGCAGCTCCTATGCGGCCGCGAAGGATGAGCAGTTCTTC

size: NA
J: TRBJ2-1
D: NA
V: TRBV11-3
CDR3: CASSSRSREQFF
DNA: TGTGCCAGCAGCTCCAGGTCAAGAGAGCAGTTCTTC

size: NA
J: TRBJ2-7
D: NA
V: TRBV27
CDR3: CASSLVSPPSYEQYF
DNA: TGTGCCAGCAGTTTAGTGAGCCCACCCTCCTACGAGCAGTACTTC

size: once
J: TRBJ1-1
D: NA
V: TRBV7-6
CDR3: CASSLGRQGNTEAFF
DNA: TGTGCCAGCAGCTTAGGTAGGCAGGGGAACACTGAAGCTTTCTTT

size: NA
J: TRBJ2-2
D: NA
V: TRBV12-3/TRBV12-4
CDR3: CASSSTGELFF
DNA: TGTGCCAGCAGTTCTACCGGGGAGCTGTTTTTT

size: few
J: TRBJ2-7
D: NA
V: TRBV5-1
CDR3: CASSPDSLSYEQYF
DNA: TGCGCCAGCAGCCCGGACAGCCTTTCCTACGAGCAGTACTTC

size: NA
J: TRBJ2-2
D: NA
V: TRBV21-1
CDR3: CASSKRGGSGQANTGELFF
DNA: TGTGCCAGCAGCAAAAGGGGGGGTAGTGGCCAGGCGAACACCGGGGAGCTGTTTTTT

size: NA
J: TRBJ1-6
D: NA
V: TRBV12-3/TRBV12-4
CDR3: CASKQARNSPLHF
DNA: TGTGCCAGCAAACAGGCTAGAAATTCACCCCTCCACTTT

size: NA
J: TRBJ2-3
D: TRBD2
V: TRBV28
CDR3: CASNLAGASTDTQYF
DNA: TGTGCCAGCAATTTAGCGGGGGCCTCCACAGATACGCAGTATTTT

size: NA
J: TRBJ2-5
D: TRBD2
V: TRBV11-3
CDR3: CASSPGTSGRYQETQYF
DNA: TGTGCCAGCAGCCCAGGGACTAGCGGGAGGTACCAAGAGACCCAGTACTTC

size: NA
J: TRBJ2-7
D: NA
V: TRBV13
CDR3: CASSLDEWSYEQYF
DNA: TGTGCCAGCAGCTTAGATGAGTGGTCCTACGAGCAGTACTTC

size: NA
J: TRBJ1-3
D: TRBD1
V: TRBV28
CDR3: CASSLAGTAAGNTIYF
DNA: TGTGCCAGCAGTTTAGCCGGGACAGCGGCTGGAAACACCATATATTTT

size: once
J: TRBJ1-4
D: NA
V: TRBV27
CDR3: CASSLVATNEKLFF
DNA: TGTGCCAGCAGCCTCGTTGCAACTAATGAAAAACTGTTTTTT

size: NA
J: TRBJ2-7
D: NA
V: TRBV5-6
CDR3: CATFTRDRYYEQYF
DNA: TGTGCCACCTTTACCAGAGACAGATACTACGAGCAGTACTTC

size: NA
J: TRBJ1-5
D: TRBD1
V: TRBV5-8
CDR3: CASSWGTGGNQPQHF
DNA: TGTGCCAGCAGTTGGGGGACAGGGGGTAATCAGCCCCAGCATTTT

size: NA
J: TRBJ1-2
D: TRBD1
V: TRBV5-1
CDR3: CASSLGDRWGSYTF
DNA: TGCGCCAGCAGCTTGGGGGACAGGTGGGGCAGCTACACCTTC

size: NA
J: TRBJ1-6
D: TRBD1
V: TRBV28
CDR3: CAINRGSYNSPLHF
DNA: TGTGCCATCAACAGGGGCTCCTATAATTCACCCCTCCACTTT

size: NA
J: TRBJ1-2
D: NA
V: TRBV28
CDR3: CASSFLEGYTF
DNA: TGTGCCAGCAGTTTTCTGGAGGGCTACACCTTC

size: NA
J: TRBJ2-7
D: NA
V: TRBV12-3/TRBV12-4
CDR3: CASSQGVYEQYF
DNA: TGTGCCAGCAGTCAAGGGGTTTACGAGCAGTACTTC

size: NA
J: TRBJ1-6
D: NA
V: TRBV28
CDR3: CASTVPQETGWLNSPLHF
DNA: TGTGCCAGCACAGTTCCGCAGGAAACAGGGTGGCTTAATTCACCCCTCCACTTT

size: NA
J: TRBJ1-4
D: TRBD1
V: TRBV18
CDR3: CASSPLGQGNEKLFF
DNA: TGTGCCAGCTCACCGCTGGGACAGGGGAATGAAAAACTGTTTTTT

size: NA
J: TRBJ1-5
D: TRBD1
V: TRBV28
CDR3: CASSLWDRNQPQHF
DNA: TGTGCCAGCAGTTTATGGGACAGGAATCAGCCCCAGCATTTT

size: NA
J: TRBJ1-4
D: TRBD1
V: TRBV6-5
CDR3: CASRPGQGNEKLFF
DNA: TGTGCCAGCAGGCCGGGACAGGGGAATGAAAAACTGTTTTTT

size: few
J: TRBJ2-1
D: TRBD2
V: TRBV6-4
CDR3: CASRELAGIRNEQFF
DNA: TGTGCCAGCAGGGAACTAGCGGGGATACGAAATGAGCAGTTCTTC

size: NA
J: TRBJ1-1
D: TRBD1
V: TRBV7-8
CDR3: CATAPTGGIEAFF
DNA: TGTGCCACCGCTCCTACAGGGGGCATTGAAGCTTTCTTT

size: NA
J: TRBJ2-2
D: NA
V: TRBV7-2
CDR3: CASSLEGATGELFF
DNA: TGTGCCAGCAGCTTAGAAGGAGCAACCGGGGAGCTGTTTTTT

size: NA
J: TRBJ2-1
D: TRBD2
V: TRBV14
CDR3: CASSHGLARANEQFF
DNA: TGTGCCAGCAGCCACGGACTAGCAAGGGCCAATGAGCAGTTCTTC

size: NA
J: TRBJ1-5
D: TRBD1
V: TRBV19
CDR3: CASSFITGGRNQPQHF
DNA: TGTGCCAGTAGTTTCATAACAGGGGGAAGGAATCAGCCCCAGCATTTT

size: NA
J: TRBJ2-2
D: TRBD1
V: TRBV7-8
CDR3: CASSRGQGGTGELFF
DNA: TGTGCCAGCAGCAGGGGACAGGGAGGCACCGGGGAGCTGTTTTTT